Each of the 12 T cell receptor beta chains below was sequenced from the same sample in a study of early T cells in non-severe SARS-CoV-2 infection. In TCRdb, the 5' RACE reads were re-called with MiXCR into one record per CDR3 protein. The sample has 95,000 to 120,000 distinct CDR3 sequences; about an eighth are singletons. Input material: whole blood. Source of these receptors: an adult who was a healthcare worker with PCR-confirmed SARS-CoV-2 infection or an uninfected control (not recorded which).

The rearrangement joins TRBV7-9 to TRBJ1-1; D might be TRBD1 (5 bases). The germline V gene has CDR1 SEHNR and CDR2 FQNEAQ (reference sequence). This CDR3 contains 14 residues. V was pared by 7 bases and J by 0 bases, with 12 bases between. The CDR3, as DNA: TGTGCCAGCACCGTAGACAGACTGAACACTGAAGCTTTCTTT. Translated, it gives CASTVDRLNTEAFF.

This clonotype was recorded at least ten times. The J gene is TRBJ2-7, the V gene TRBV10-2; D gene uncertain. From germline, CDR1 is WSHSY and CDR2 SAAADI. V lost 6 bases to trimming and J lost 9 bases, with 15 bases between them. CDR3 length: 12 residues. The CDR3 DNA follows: TGCGCCAGCAGCGAAGAGACGTCGTGGCAGTACTTC. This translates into CASSEETSWQYF.

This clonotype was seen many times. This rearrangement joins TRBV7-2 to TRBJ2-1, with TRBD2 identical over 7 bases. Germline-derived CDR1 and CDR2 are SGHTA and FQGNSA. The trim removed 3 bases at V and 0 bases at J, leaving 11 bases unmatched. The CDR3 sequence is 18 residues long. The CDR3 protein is CASSFRAGSDSSYNEQFF. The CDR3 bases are TGTGCCAGCAGCTTCAGAGCGGGGTCCGACAGCTCCTACAATGAGCAGTTCTTC.

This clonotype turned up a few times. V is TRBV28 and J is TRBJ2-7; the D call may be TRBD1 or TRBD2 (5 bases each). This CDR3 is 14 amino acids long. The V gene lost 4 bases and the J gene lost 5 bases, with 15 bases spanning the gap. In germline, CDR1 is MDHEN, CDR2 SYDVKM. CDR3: CASSSTGPLDEQYF. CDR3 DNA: TGTGCCAGCAGTTCCACGGGACCCCTCGACGAGCAGTACTTC.

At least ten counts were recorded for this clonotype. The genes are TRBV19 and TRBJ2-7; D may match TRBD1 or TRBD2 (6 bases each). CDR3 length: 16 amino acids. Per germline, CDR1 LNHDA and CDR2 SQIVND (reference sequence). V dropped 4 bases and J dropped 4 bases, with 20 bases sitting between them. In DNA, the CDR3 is TGTGCCAGTAGTAAAGGAGGGGGGCAGGTTAGGTACGAGCAGTACTTC. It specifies CASSKGGGQVRYEQYF.

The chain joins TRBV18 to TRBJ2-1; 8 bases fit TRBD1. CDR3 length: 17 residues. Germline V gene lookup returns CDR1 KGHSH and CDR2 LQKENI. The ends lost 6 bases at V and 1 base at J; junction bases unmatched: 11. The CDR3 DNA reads TGTGCCAGCTCGGGGGGACAGGCTGGAGGATCCTACAATGAGCAGTTCTTC. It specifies CASSGGQAGGSYNEQFF.

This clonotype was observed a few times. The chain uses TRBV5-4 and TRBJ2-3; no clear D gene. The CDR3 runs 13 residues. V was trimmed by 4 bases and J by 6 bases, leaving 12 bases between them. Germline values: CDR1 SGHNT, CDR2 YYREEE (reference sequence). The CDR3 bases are TGTGCCAGCAGCCCCAGATACACGGATACGCAGTATTTT. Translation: CASSPRYTDTQYF.

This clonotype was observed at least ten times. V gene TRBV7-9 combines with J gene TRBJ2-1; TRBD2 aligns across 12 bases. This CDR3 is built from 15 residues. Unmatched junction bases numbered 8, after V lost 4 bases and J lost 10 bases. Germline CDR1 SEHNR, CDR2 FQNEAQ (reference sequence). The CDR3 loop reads CASSSTRLAGDEQFF. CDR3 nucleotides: TGTGCCAGCAGCTCCACCAGACTAGCGGGGGACGAGCAGTTCTTC.

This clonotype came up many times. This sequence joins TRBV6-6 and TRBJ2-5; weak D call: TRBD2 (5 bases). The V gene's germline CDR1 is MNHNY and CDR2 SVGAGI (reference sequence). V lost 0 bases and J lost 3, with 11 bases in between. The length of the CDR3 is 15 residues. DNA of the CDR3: TGTGCCAGCAGTTACTCGTCGGCGCGGGAAGAGACCCAGTACTTC. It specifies CASSYSSAREETQYF.

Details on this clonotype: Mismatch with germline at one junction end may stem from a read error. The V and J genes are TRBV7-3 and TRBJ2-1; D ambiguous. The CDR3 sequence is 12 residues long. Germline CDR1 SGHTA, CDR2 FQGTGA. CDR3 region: CASGLAIHEQFF. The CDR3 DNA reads TGTGCCAGCGGCTTAGCAATCCATGAGCAGTTCTTC.

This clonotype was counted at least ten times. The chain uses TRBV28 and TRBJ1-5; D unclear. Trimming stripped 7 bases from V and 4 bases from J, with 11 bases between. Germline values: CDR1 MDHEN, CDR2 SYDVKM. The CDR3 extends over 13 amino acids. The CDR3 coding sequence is TGTGCCAGCATACATTCCCAAAATCAGCCCCAGCATTTT. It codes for CASIHSQNQPQHF.

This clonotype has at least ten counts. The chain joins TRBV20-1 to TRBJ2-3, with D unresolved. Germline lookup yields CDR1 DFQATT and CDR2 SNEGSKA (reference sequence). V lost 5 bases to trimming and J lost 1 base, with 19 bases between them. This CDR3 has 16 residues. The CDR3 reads CSAFRTGPWGTDTQYF. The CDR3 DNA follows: TGCAGTGCTTTCCGAACCGGGCCATGGGGCACAGATACGCAGTATTTT.